This T cell receptor beta chain was identified in a study of a mutant IDH1 vaccine in newly diagnosed glioma. The study, taken as a whole, reports: Detectable vaccine-induced immune responses arose in approximately 93% of patients.

Clones were sequenced by immunoSEQ multiplex PCR, and TCRdb holds only the in-frame ones, with some missing. This table has roughly 74,000 clones, 85% appearing once. In the case of this clone: Its antigen is currently unknown.

Time point meaning: week 23, last vaccination. Every single dose of the vaccine, 300 ug of mutant IDH1 20-mer peptide, came with topical imiquimod. From germline, CDR1 is SGHRS and CDR2 YFSETQ. This CDR3 has 16 amino acids. Deletions cut 2 bases from V and 3 bases from J, with 14 bases between. The sample consisted of PBMCs, taken from a glioma patient whose treatment included an IDH1 peptide vaccine. The TCR was taken from a woman between 50 and 59 years old with glioma. The chain carries TRBV5-1 and TRBJ1-4; D is undetermined. CDR3 DNA sequence: TGCGCCAGCAGCTTTGCCCCAGCAGCCCCTAATGAAAAACTGTTTTTT. Translating it yields CASSFAPAAPNEKLFF.